This T cell receptor beta chain appears in the sequencing data of a study of Ad26.COV2.S vaccination and SARS-CoV-2 variants. Study-wide context: Among those in the COV1001 Ad26.COV2.S trial arm was the donor. Each vaccinee took Ad26.COV2.S intramuscularly, once or twice 56 days apart.

Note on this clone: Other DNA sequences in the same sample also yield this CDR3.

As for treatment: roughly 18 received Ad26.COV2.S at low or high dose, single or two shots; several received placebo; per-sample allocation not given. All samples were drawn on day 63, counting from the first vaccine or placebo injection. Germline CDR1 and CDR2: SGDLS and YYNGEE. Trimming took 0 bases from V and 1 from J, leaving 11 bases between them. The CDR3 has 17 residues. The data were produced by immunoSEQ multiplex PCR, yet TCRdb's version contains in-frame clones alone and is incomplete. This repertoire shows 400,000 to 500,000 clones, 80% to 90% found once; its top ten account for roughly 2.5%.

Source: peripheral blood, taken in a trial of Ad26.COV2.S vaccine versus placebo. The clonotype comes from a person aged 18-65 years who received the Ad26.COV2.S COVID-19 vaccine or a placebo. The rearrangement uses TRBV9 and TRBJ1-6; D is uncertain. The CDR3 DNA follows: TGTGCCAGCAGCGTAGGGTTAGGGCGATCCTATAATTCACCCCTCCACTTT. It specifies CASSVGLGRSYNSPLHF.